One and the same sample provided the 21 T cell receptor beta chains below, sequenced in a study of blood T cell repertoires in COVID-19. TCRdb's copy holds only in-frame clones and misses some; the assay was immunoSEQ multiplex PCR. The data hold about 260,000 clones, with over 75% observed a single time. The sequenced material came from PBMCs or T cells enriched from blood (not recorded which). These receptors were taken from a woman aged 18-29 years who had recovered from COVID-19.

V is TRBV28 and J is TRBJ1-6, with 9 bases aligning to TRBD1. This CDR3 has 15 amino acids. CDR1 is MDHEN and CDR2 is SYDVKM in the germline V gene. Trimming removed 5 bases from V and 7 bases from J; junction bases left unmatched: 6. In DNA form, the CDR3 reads TGTGCCAGCAGTGCACGGACAGGGGTAAATTCACCCCTCCACTTT. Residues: CASSARTGVNSPLHF.

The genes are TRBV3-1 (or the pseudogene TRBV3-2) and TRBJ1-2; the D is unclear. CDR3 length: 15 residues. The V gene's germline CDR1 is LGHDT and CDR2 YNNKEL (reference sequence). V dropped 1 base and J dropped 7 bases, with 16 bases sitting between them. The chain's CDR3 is CASSQGLVSLSGYTF. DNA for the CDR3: TGTGCCAGCAGCCAAGGATTGGTTTCCCTTAGTGGCTACACCTTC.

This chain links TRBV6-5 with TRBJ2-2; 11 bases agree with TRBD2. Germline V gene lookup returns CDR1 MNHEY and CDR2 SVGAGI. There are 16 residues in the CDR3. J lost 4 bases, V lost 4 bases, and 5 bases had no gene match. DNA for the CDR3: TGTGCCAGCAGTTCCCCGACTAGCGGGGCCACCGGGGAGCTGTTTTTT. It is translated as CASSSPTSGATGELFF.

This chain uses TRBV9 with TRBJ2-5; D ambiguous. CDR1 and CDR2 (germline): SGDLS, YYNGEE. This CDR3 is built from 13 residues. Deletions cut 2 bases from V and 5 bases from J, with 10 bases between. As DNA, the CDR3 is TGTGCCAGCAGCGTCTCACAGCAGGAGACCCAGTACTTC. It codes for CASSVSQQETQYF.

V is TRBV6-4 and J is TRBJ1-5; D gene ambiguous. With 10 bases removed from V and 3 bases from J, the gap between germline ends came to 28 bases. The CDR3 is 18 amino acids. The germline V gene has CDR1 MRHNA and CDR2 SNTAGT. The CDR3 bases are TGTGCCATTGTATGGGCTCGGTCCTTCGAGACCTACAATCAGCCCCAGCATTTT. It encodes CAIVWARSFETYNQPQHF.

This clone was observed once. Here the CDR3 DNA reads TGTGCCATCAGTCCCACGGGGACTCCTAATGAAAAACTGTTTTTT. It is translated as CAISPTGTPNEKLFF. The chain couples TRBV10-3 to TRBJ1-4; tentative D call: TRBD1 (5 bases). CDR1 and CDR2 (germline): ENHRY, SYGVKD. CDR3 length equals 15 residues. V lost 5 bases and J lost 3, with 13 bases in between.

The CDR3 spells CAIGAGLNTEAFF. CDR3 sequence (DNA): TGTGCCATCGGGGCCGGACTGAACACTGAAGCTTTCTTT. The chain employs TRBV10-3 and TRBJ1-1; the D gene is possibly TRBD1 (5 bases). The germline V gene encodes CDR1 ENHRY and CDR2 SYGVKD. This CDR3 has 13 amino acids. V lost 8 bases to trimming and J lost 0 bases, with 10 bases between them.

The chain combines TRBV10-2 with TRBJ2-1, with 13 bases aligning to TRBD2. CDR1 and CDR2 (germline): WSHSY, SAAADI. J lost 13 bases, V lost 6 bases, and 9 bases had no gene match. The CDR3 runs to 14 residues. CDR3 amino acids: CASSSSGTSGIQFF. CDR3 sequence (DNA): TGCGCCAGCAGCTCCTCCGGGACTAGCGGGATACAGTTCTTC.

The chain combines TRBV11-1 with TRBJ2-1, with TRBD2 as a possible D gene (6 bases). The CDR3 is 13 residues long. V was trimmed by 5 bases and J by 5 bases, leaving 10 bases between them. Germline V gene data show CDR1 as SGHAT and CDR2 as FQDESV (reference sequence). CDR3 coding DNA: TGTGCCAGCAGCACGGGGGTCAACAATGAGCAGTTCTTC. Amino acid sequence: CASSTGVNNEQFF.

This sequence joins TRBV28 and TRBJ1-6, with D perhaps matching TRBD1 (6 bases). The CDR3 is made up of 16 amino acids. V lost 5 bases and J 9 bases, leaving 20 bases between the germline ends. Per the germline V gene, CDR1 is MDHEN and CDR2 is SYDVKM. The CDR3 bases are TGTGCCAGCAGTACACCCTCCGGGGGGGCGCTTTCACCCCTCCACTTT. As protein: CASSTPSGGALSPLHF.

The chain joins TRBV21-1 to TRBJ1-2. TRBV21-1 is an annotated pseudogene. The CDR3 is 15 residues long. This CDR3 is CASSKEGGRVCGYTF. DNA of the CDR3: TGTGCCAGCAGCAAAGAAGGCGGGCGTGTGTGTGGCTACACCTTC.

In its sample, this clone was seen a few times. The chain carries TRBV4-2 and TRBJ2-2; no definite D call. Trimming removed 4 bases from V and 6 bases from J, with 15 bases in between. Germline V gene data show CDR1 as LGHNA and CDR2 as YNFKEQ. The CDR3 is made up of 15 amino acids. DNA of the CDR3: TGTGCCAGCAGCCCAGCTCTGGAGCTATCCGGGGAGCTGTTTTTT. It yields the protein CASSPALELSGELFF.

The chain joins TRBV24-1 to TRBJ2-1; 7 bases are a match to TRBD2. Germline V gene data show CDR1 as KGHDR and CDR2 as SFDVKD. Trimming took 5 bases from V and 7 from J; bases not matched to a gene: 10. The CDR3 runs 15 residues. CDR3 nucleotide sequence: TGTGCCACCAGTGGTATAGGAGGGACTAAAAATGAGCAGTTCTTC. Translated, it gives CATSGIGGTKNEQFF.

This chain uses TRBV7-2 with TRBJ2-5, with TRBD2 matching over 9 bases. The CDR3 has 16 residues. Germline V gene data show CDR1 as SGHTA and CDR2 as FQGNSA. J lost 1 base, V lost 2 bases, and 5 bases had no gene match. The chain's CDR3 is CASSLRSGGFQETQYF. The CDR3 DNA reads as TGTGCCAGCAGCTTACGGAGCGGGGGGTTCCAAGAGACCCAGTACTTC.

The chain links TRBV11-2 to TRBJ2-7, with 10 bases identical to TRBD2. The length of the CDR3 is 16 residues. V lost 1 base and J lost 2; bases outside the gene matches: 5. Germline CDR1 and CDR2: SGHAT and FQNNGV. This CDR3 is CASSLVGGTSAYEQYF. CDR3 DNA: TGTGCCAGCAGCTTAGTGGGGGGGACTAGCGCCTACGAGCAGTACTTC.

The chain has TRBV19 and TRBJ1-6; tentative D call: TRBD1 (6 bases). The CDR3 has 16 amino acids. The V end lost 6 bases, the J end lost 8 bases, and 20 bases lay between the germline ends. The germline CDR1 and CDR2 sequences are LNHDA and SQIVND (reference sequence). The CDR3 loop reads CASRDFPGQLDSPLHF. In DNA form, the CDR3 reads TGTGCCAGTAGAGACTTCCCAGGACAGTTGGATTCACCCCTCCACTTT.

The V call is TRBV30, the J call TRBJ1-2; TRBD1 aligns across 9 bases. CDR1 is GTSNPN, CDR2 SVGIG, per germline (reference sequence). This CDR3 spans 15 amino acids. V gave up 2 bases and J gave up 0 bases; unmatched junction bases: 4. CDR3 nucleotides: TGTGCCTGGAGTACAGGGGGCTTGACTAACTATGGCTACACCTTC. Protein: CAWSTGGLTNYGYTF.

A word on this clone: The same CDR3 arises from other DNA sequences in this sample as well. This chain's CDR3 is CATSRVGGSNQPQHF. The CDR3 coding sequence is TGTGCCACCAGCAGAGTCGGGGGTAGCAATCAGCCCCAGCATTTT. The chain combines TRBV15 with TRBJ1-5, with D possibly matching TRBD1 (5 bases). Looked up from germline, CDR1 is LNHNV and CDR2 is YYDKDF (reference sequence). The CDR3 is made up of 15 amino acids. V lost 1 base to trimming and J lost 0 bases, with 7 bases between them.

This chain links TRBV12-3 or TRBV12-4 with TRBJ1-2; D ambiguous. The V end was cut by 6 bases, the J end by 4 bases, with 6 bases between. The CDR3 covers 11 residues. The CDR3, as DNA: TGTGCCAGCAGGACAAGCTATGGCTACACCTTC. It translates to CASRTSYGYTF.

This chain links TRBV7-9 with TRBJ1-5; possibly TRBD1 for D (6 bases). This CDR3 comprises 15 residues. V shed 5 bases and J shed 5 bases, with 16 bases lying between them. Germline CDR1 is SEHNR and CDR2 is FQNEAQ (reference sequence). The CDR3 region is CASSQGSPGHQPQHF. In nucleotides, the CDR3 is TGTGCCAGCAGCCAGGGGAGCCCGGGGCATCAGCCCCAGCATTTT.

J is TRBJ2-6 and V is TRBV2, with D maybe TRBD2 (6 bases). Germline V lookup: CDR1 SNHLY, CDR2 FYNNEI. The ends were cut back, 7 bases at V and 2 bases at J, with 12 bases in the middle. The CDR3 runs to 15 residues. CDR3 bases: TGTGCCAGCACCAGGGAGGTTGCTGGGGCCAACGTCCTGACTTTC. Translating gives CASTREVAGANVLTF.